These 22 T cell receptor beta chains originate from one sample sequenced in a study of graft-versus-host responses after intestinal transplantation. Which antigens these TCRs recognize remains unknown. The data were produced by immunoSEQ multiplex PCR, yet TCRdb's version contains in-frame clones alone and is incomplete. The sample comprises under 95,000 clones, roughly 90% of which are singletons, and 2% to 3% rests with the top ten. Material: unstimulated CD8+ T cells sorted from spleen or lymph node cells, obtained before intestinal transplant. The receptors come from a human donor who received an intestinal transplant.

CDR3 residues: CASSFGLAGYTGELFF. Written as DNA, the CDR3 is TGCGCCAGCAGCTTCGGACTAGCGGGATACACCGGGGAGCTGTTTTTT. The rearrangement joins TRBV5-1 to TRBJ2-2, with TRBD2 matching over 12 bases. CDR1 is SGHRS, CDR2 YFSETQ, per germline. With V trimmed by 2 bases and J by 3 bases, 2 bases remained unmatched. This CDR3 region has 16 residues. Supplemented by reference TRBV5-1 and TRBJ2-2, the full variable domain reads KAGVTQTPRYLIKTRGQQVTLSCSPISGHRSVSWYQQTPGQGLQFLFEYFSETQRNKGNFPGRFSGRQFSNSRSEMNVSTLELGDSALYLCASSFGLAGYTGELFFGEGSRLTVL.

The rearrangement joins TRBV6-1 to TRBJ2-7; D perhaps matches TRBD1 (6 bases). Per the germline V gene, CDR1 is MNHNS and CDR2 is SASEGT. There are 15 residues in the CDR3. Trimming shortened V by 6 bases and J by 2 bases, and 17 bases separated the two germline ends. CDR3 DNA sequence: TGTGCCAGCAGACTCTGGACAGACGGGGCCTACGAGCAGTACTTC. Translated: CASRLWTDGAYEQYF.

V usage is TRBV19 and J usage is TRBJ2-1, with D perhaps matching TRBD2 (6 bases). The CDR3 is 13 amino acids. From germline, CDR1 is LNHDA and CDR2 SQIVND (reference sequence). V was shortened by 4 bases and J by 9 bases, with 13 bases between the two germline ends. The CDR3 region has the DNA TGTGCCAGTAGTACCATAGCGGTCGGTGAGCAGTTCTTC. As protein: CASSTIAVGEQFF. The whole variable domain, remainder taken from reference TRBV19 and TRBJ2-1, is DGGITQSPKYLFRKEGQNVTLSCEQNLNHDAMYWYRQDPGQGLRLIYYSQIVNDFQKGDIAEGYSVSREKKESFPLTVTSAQKNPTAFYLCASSTIAVGEQFFGPGTRLTVL.

This chain connects TRBV11-2 to TRBJ2-5; 7 bases line up with TRBD2. This CDR3 contains 19 residues. The trim removed 0 bases at V and 0 bases at J, leaving 13 bases unmatched. Germline V CDR1 and CDR2: SGHAT, FQNNGV. CDR3 region: CASSLDPPHFLADQETQYF. The DNA of the CDR3 is TGTGCCAGCAGCTTAGATCCCCCGCACTTTCTAGCGGACCAAGAGACCCAGTACTTC.

The chain is built from TRBV7-9 and TRBJ1-3, with D possibly matching TRBD1 (5 bases). Germline CDR1 SEHNR, CDR2 FQNEAQ (reference sequence). The CDR3 runs to 16 residues. Trimming took 1 base from V and 0 from J, leaving 10 bases between them. The CDR3 coding sequence is TGTGCCAGCAGCTTAGAGGGACTGTTCTCTGGAAACACCATATATTTT. This codes for CASSLEGLFSGNTIYF.

This chain's CDR3 is CASSEESGGASEQFF. The CDR3 bases are TGTGCCAGCAGTGAAGAGAGCGGGGGGGCCAGTGAGCAGTTCTTC. The V gene is TRBV6-1, the J gene TRBJ2-1, with TRBD2 matching 10 bases. The trim removed 1 base at V and 9 bases at J, leaving 6 bases unmatched. Germline assignment: CDR1 MNHNS and CDR2 SASEGT. This CDR3 contains 15 residues.

J is TRBJ2-1 and V is TRBV10-3; TRBD1 might be the D (5 bases). This CDR3 comprises 14 residues. The germline V and J ends were trimmed by 5 bases and 5 bases, with 13 bases remaining between them. Germline V lookup: CDR1 ENHRY, CDR2 SYGVKD. The CDR3 loop is CAISPRTNDNEQFF. CDR3 DNA sequence: TGTGCCATCAGTCCAAGGACAAATGACAATGAGCAGTTCTTC.

V usage is TRBV6-1 and J usage is TRBJ1-2, with D tentatively TRBD1 (6 bases). CDR3 length: 15 residues. Trimming shortened V by 2 bases and J by 2 bases, and 12 bases separated the two germline ends. CDR1 is MNHNS and CDR2 is SASEGT in the germline V gene. CDR3 residues: CASSEFPRGNYGYTF. CDR3 in DNA: TGTGCCAGCAGTGAATTTCCCAGGGGCAACTATGGCTACACCTTC.

The CDR3 coding sequence is TGTGCCAGCTCACCGTACTCTGGGGCCAACGTCCTGACTTTC. As protein: CASSPYSGANVLTF. The chain carries TRBV18 and TRBJ2-6; unclear D gene. Trimming removed 3 bases from V and 0 bases from J, with 3 bases in between. From germline, CDR1 is KGHSH and CDR2 LQKENI. This CDR3 has 14 amino acids.

J is TRBJ1-1 and V is TRBV27; D uncertain. The V gene lost 6 bases and the J gene lost 5 bases, with 16 bases spanning the gap. From germline, CDR1 is MNHEY and CDR2 SMNVEV (reference sequence). The CDR3 is 14 residues long. In DNA, the CDR3 is TGTGCCAGCAGCCCCCGGGGTATATGGACTGAAGCTTTCTTT. As protein: CASSPRGIWTEAFF.

This clone showed up just once. The junction does not match germline at one end; this may be a read error. The rearrangement uses TRBV7-7 and TRBJ2-2, with 9 nucleotides matching TRBD1. The CDR3 spans 17 residues. The germline CDR1 and CDR2 sequences are SSHAT and FNYEAQ (reference sequence). CDR3 protein: CASSSQGQGILTGELFF. CDR3 bases: TGTGCTAGCAGCTCCCAAGGACAGGGGATACTAACCGGGGAGCTGTTTTTT.

V gene TRBV6-1 combines with J gene TRBJ2-1, with 14 bases that match TRBD2. The CDR3 spans 14 residues. J lost 8 bases, V lost 9 bases, and 6 bases had no gene match. CDR1 and CDR2 from the germline V gene are MNHNS and SASEGT. CDR3: CASEGTSGSDEQFF. The CDR3 coding sequence is TGTGCCAGTGAAGGGACTAGCGGGAGTGATGAGCAGTTCTTC.

J is TRBJ2-1 and V is TRBV27, with D perhaps TRBD2 (6 bases). CDR1 is MNHEY, CDR2 SMNVEV, per germline (reference sequence). This CDR3 contains 13 residues. V was shortened by 6 bases and J by 7 bases, with 13 bases between the two germline ends. The CDR3 sequence is CASSRLGGNEQFF. The CDR3 coding sequence is TGTGCCAGCAGCCGCTTGGGGGGAAATGAGCAGTTCTTC.

V gene TRBV7-9 combines with J gene TRBJ2-2; tentative D call: TRBD1 (5 bases). The V end was cut by 0 bases, the J end by 3 bases, with 14 bases between. This CDR3 is 17 amino acids long. Germline V gene sequence: CDR1 SEHNR, CDR2 FQNEAQ (reference sequence). The CDR3 spells CASSLAHQGYDTGELFF. CDR3 nucleotides: TGTGCCAGCAGCTTAGCGCACCAGGGCTATGACACCGGGGAGCTGTTTTTT.

The chain has TRBV5-4 and TRBJ2-7, with TRBD2 matching over 11 bases. Germline values: CDR1 SGHNT, CDR2 YYREEE (reference sequence). The CDR3 is made up of 17 amino acids. V trimming: 3 bases; J trimming: 5 bases; junction bases outside the gene matches: 13. The CDR3, as DNA: TGTGCCAGCAGCTGGGGACCGAGACTAGCGGGGTTTGACGAGCAGTACTTC. Protein: CASSWGPRLAGFDEQYF.

V is TRBV19 and J is TRBJ1-2; 7 bases are shared with TRBD1. The CDR3 consists of 17 residues. CDR1 LNHDA and CDR2 SQIVND come from the germline V gene (reference sequence). Trimming cost V 2 bases and J 2 bases; bases outside gene matches: 11. The CDR3 nucleotides read TGTGCCAGTAGTATATATCTAGAGACAGGGAGGAACTATGGCTACACCTTC. Its protein product is CASSIYLETGRNYGYTF.

This chain links TRBV27 with TRBJ2-3; 16 positions match TRBD2. V was pared by 7 bases and J by 0 bases, with 13 bases of the junction left unmatched. Germline CDR1 is MNHEY and CDR2 is SMNVEV (reference sequence). This CDR3 region has 20 residues. The CDR3 here is CASILGGLAGGPPSTDTQYF. In nucleotides, the CDR3 is TGTGCCAGCATCTTGGGGGGACTAGCGGGAGGGCCCCCGAGCACAGATACGCAGTATTTT.

The chain carries TRBV6-5 and TRBJ1-2; D unresolved. With 0 bases removed from V and 0 bases from J, the gap between germline ends came to 11 bases. This CDR3 region has 16 residues. Germline CDR1 MNHEY, CDR2 SVGAGI. The CDR3 protein is CASSYSSIGANYGYTF. The CDR3, as DNA: TGTGCCAGCAGTTACTCGAGTATAGGAGCTAACTATGGCTACACCTTC.

The chain couples TRBV5-1 to TRBJ2-7, with TRBD1 matching over 11 bases. This CDR3 comprises 15 residues. V was clipped by 3 bases and J by 3 bases; unmatched bases: 5. Germline lookup yields CDR1 SGHRS and CDR2 YFSETQ. CDR3 nucleotide sequence: TGCGCCAGCAGCTCCACCGGGACAGGGGGCTACGAGCAGTACTTC. Translating gives CASSSTGTGGYEQYF.

The chain uses TRBV6-1 and TRBJ2-7, with 8 bases fitting TRBD1. The CDR3 extends over 12 amino acids. Trimming cost V 5 bases and J 7 bases; bases outside gene matches: 4. The V gene's germline CDR1 is MNHNS and CDR2 SASEGT. This chain's CDR3 is CASSQGAGEQYF. CDR3 in DNA: TGTGCCAGCAGTCAGGGGGCGGGTGAGCAGTACTTC.

The gene calls are TRBV7-9 and TRBJ2-7; 15 nucleotides line up with TRBD2. Trimming cost V 3 bases and J 2 bases; bases outside gene matches: 8. The CDR3 consists of 18 residues. CDR1 is SEHNR and CDR2 is FQNEAQ in the germline V gene (reference sequence). CDR3: CASSFHGLAGGLAYEQYF. CDR3 in DNA: TGTGCCAGCAGCTTTCATGGACTAGCGGGGGGGCTAGCCTACGAGCAGTACTTC.

The chain recombines TRBV10-2 with TRBJ1-5; TRBD1 matches 8 bases. CDR1 WSHSY and CDR2 SAAADI come from the germline V gene. Losses at the gene ends were 10 bases for V and 0 bases for J; bases not matched to a gene: 5. The CDR3 is 14 residues long. The CDR3 sequence: CATGQGLSNQPQHF. CDR3 nucleotide sequence: TGCGCCACCGGACAGGGCCTTAGCAATCAGCCCCAGCATTTT.